This T cell receptor (beta chain) derives from a study of blood T cell repertoires in COVID-19. The ends were cut back, 1 base at V and 3 bases at J, with 9 bases in the middle. Germline V gene data show CDR1 as MNHNS and CDR2 as SASEGT. CDR3 length equals 15 residues. The table came from immunoSEQ multiplex PCR; TCRdb's copy has only in-frame clones and leaves some out. Among under 200,000 clones listed, 86% were seen once. This receptor was taken from a man aged 55 to 70 with acute or convalescent COVID-19. What was sequenced was peripheral blood. V is TRBV6-1 and J is TRBJ2-2; no firm D call. Here the CDR3 reads CASSEVAVYTGELFF. CDR3 sequence (DNA): TGTGCCAGCAGTGAAGTGGCGGTTTACACCGGGGAGCTGTTTTTT.